In this sample, the clone carrying this T cell receptor (beta chain) turned up many times. Its antigen is as yet unknown. These data originate in a study of neurological immune-mediated disorders. The cDNA was synthesized by 5'RACE incorporating 10-nucleotide random UMIs. Sequencing runs each yielded over 160 million TCR-beta sequences from 15-18 subjects. TCRdb re-derived calls from the 5' RACE reads in MiXCR, one entry per CDR3 protein. This table holds 35,000 or so distinct CDR3 sequences, 10% found once. CDR3 length: 17 residues. CDR1 LNHNV and CDR2 YYDKDF come from the germline V gene (reference sequence). Losses at the gene ends were 2 bases for V and 6 bases for J; bases not matched to a gene: 7. The study, taken as a whole, reports: The expanded clones of different subjects shared no CDR3 amino acid sequences (suggesting private repertoires in all groups).

PBMCs stored at -80 C, numbering 2 million, were the origin of the unsorted libraries. Material: PBMCs. This sequence was found in a woman aged 25-40 years with HTLV-1-associated myelopathy (HAM/TSP). The chain links TRBV15 to TRBJ2-3, with 14 bases fitting TRBD2. The CDR3 sequence: CATSRSTSGGAGDTQYF. The CDR3 bases are TGTGCCACCAGCAGATCGACTAGCGGGGGGGCCGGCGATACGCAGTATTTT.